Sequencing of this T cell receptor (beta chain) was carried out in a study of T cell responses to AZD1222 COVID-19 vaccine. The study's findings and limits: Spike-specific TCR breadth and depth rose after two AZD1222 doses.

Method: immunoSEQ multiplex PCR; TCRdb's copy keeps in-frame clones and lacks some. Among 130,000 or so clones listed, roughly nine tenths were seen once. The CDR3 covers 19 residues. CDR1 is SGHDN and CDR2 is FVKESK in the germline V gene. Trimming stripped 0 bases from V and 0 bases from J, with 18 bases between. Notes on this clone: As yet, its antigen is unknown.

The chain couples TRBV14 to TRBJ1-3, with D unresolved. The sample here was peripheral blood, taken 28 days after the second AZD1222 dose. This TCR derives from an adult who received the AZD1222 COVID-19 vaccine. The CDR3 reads CASSQDEGFVLSSGNTIYF. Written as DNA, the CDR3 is TGTGCCAGCAGCCAAGACGAAGGATTCGTCCTCTCCTCTGGAAACACCATATATTTT. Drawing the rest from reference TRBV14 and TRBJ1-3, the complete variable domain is EAGVTQFPSHSVIEKGQTVTLRCDPISGHDNLYWYRRVMGKEIKFLLHFVKESKQDESGMPNNRFLAERTGGTYSTLKVQPAELEDSGVYFCASSQDEGFVLSSGNTIYFGEGSWLTVV.